The next 9 T cell receptor beta chains were all read from a single sample in a study of cytomegalovirus exposure and HLA in healthy donors. A multiplex PCR was run with 60 Vbeta primers and 13 Jbeta primers. Some clones are missing from TCRdb's copy, which holds only in-frame ones; the method was immunoSEQ multiplex PCR. Counted here are tens of thousands of clones, about 63% occurring once; the ten biggest clones make up roughly 6.8%. The sequencing sample was made of PBMCs. All receptors come from a woman aged 30 to 39 in good health and CMV-seronegative.

The rearrangement links TRBV7-2 to TRBJ1-4, with TRBD1 matching 9 bases. Germline CDR1 reads SGHTA; CDR2 reads FQGNSA. This CDR3 comprises 14 residues. The J segment lost 8 bases and the V segment lost 1 base, leaving 2 bases of the junction unmatched. CDR3 sequence: CASSLDRGREKLFF. The CDR3 nucleotides read TGTGCCAGCAGCTTAGACAGGGGGCGCGAAAAACTGTTTTTT.

The V gene is TRBV5-1, the J gene TRBJ2-5; D is possibly TRBD2 (6 bases). The CDR3 is 16 residues long. Germline V gene sequence: CDR1 SGHRS, CDR2 YFSETQ. With 2 bases removed from V and 6 bases from J, the gap between germline ends came to 20 bases. The CDR3 coding sequence is TGCGCCAGCAGCTTAACATTGGATGGGGGGTGGAAGACCCAGTACTTC. It translates to CASSLTLDGGWKTQYF.

CDR3 bases: TGCGCCAGCAGCTTGGGGGGAGAGGATGAGCAGTTCTTC. It yields the protein CASSLGGEDEQFF. This chain connects TRBV5-1 to TRBJ2-1, with a possible D match to TRBD2 (5 bases). The CDR3 has 13 residues. Trimming took off 0 bases at V and 8 bases at J, with 9 bases between the two ends. Germline lookup yields CDR1 SGHRS and CDR2 YFSETQ.

This clone was found a few times. The J gene is TRBJ1-2, the V gene TRBV6-5; D is unclear. Looked up from germline, CDR1 is MNHEY and CDR2 is SVGAGI. Deletions cut 8 bases from V and 1 base from J, with 14 bases between. The CDR3 contains 14 residues. CDR3 nucleotides: TGTGCCAGCTTAGGACTGAGACTTAACTATGGCTACACCTTC. Amino acid sequence: CASLGLRLNYGYTF.

In its sample, this clone was seen a few times. V usage is TRBV6-6 and J usage is TRBJ1-1; weak D call: TRBD1 (6 bases). CDR1 is MNHNY, CDR2 SVGAGI, per germline (reference sequence). V lost 6 bases to trimming and J lost 7 bases, with 9 bases between them. The CDR3 runs 11 residues. This CDR3 is CASSNRVEAFF. In DNA form, the CDR3 reads TGTGCCAGCAGCAACAGGGTTGAAGCTTTCTTT.

This chain connects TRBV4-1 to TRBJ2-2; 7 nucleotides align to TRBD1. Per germline, CDR1 MGHRA and CDR2 YSYEKL. The ends lost 0 bases at V and 3 bases at J; junction bases unmatched: 7. CDR3 length: 17 residues. The CDR3 DNA sequence: TGCGCCAGCAGCCAAGAGGGCCTGACAGGGTACACCGGGGAGCTGTTTTTT. Its protein is CASSQEGLTGYTGELFF.

This chain connects TRBV19 to TRBJ2-5; D ambiguous. CDR1 is LNHDA and CDR2 is SQIVND in the germline V gene (reference sequence). CDR3 length: 13 residues. Trimming pared 9 bases from V and 1 base from J, leaving 12 bases between. The CDR3 protein is CASRSLIQETQYF. The CDR3 bases are TGTGCCAGCCGGTCACTCATCCAAGAGACCCAGTACTTC. Supplemented by reference TRBV19 and TRBJ2-5, the full variable domain reads DGGITQSPKYLFRKEGQNVTLSCEQNLNHDAMYWYRQDPGQGLRLIYYSQIVNDFQKGDIAEGYSVSREKKESFPLTVTSAQKNPTAFYLCASRSLIQETQYFGPGTRLLVL.

The V and J genes are TRBV27 and TRBJ2-7; D remains ambiguous. V dropped 0 bases and J dropped 1 base, with 7 bases sitting between them. Germline V gene lookup returns CDR1 MNHEY and CDR2 SMNVEV (reference sequence). CDR3 length equals 14 residues. CDR3 bases: TGTGCCAGCAGTTTATCTGCGGTGTCCTACGAGCAGTACTTC. Encoded protein: CASSLSAVSYEQYF.

As to this clone: A junction boundary mismatches the germline segment, possibly from a read error. V gene TRBV7-3 combines with J gene TRBJ2-5, with 8 positions matching TRBD1. This CDR3 has 15 amino acids. Germline V lookup: CDR1 SGHTA, CDR2 FQGTGA. The CDR3 is CTSSVSGTGQETQYF. CDR3 DNA: TGTACCAGCAGCGTATCCGGGACAGGCCAAGAGACCCAGTACTTC.